Included here is one TCR beta chain sequence, with context. As originally analysed: For nucleated cells, counts were estimated from reference gene primer amplification. Method: immunoSEQ multiplex PCR; TCRdb's copy keeps in-frame clones and lacks some. D and trimming were read from the DNA, whereas the V and J calls and clone size are those reported in that table. The sample yields approximately 70,000 clones, around 90% seen once. The CDR3 totals 19 residues. This sample was included in a study of blood T cell repertoires in COVID-19. Study background: Samples of COVID-19 (acute and convalescent) were obtained from the United States, Italy and Spain. PBMCs, B-cell-depleted T cells, or T cells were the source of the cDNA or gDNA that made up the material.

The sequence was obtained from a human donor in a cohort sampled during active COVID-19. The rearrangement uses TRBV21-1 and TRBJ2-1; the listed D gene, TRBD1, was not tested against the DNA. TRBV21-1 is noted as a pseudogene. Sequencing used peripheral blood. Here the CDR3 DNA reads TGTGCCAGCAATTTTGGGGACAGGGGGCTCTCTCAGTACGCTAATGAGCAGTTCTTC. It codes for CASNFGDRGLSQYANEQFF.